The source of this TCR beta chain is a study of blood T cell repertoires in COVID-19. Across the study: The United States, Italy and Spain provided the acute and convalescent COVID-19 samples. PBMCs, B-cell-depleted T cells, or T cells were the source of the cDNA or gDNA that made up the material.

In this sample, this clone turned up a few times. Authors' analysis steps: Counts of nucleated cells, estimated from reference gene primer amplification, were obtained. This table comes from immunoSEQ multiplex PCR, and its TCRdb copy is limited to in-frame clones, with some not included. From that table come the V and J calls and clone size; the DNA was used to work out D and trimming. This repertoire shows approximately 200,000 clones, about 88% found once; its top ten account for about 0.93%. Germline lookup yields CDR1 GTSNPN and CDR2 SVGIG (reference sequence). Trimming took 0 bases from V and 2 from J, leaving 14 bases between them. The CDR3 contains 16 residues.

The sequencing input was peripheral blood. The receptor comes from a man aged 35 to 55 with acute or convalescent COVID-19. The chain uses TRBV30 and TRBJ2-1, with D perhaps TRBD1 (6 bases). CDR3 sequence reads: CAWSVRGGAPYNEQFF. CDR3 DNA sequence: TGTGCCTGGAGTGTCAGGGGTGGGGCCCCCTACAATGAGCAGTTCTTC.